The rows below give T cell receptor beta chains drawn from one sample of a study of shared clonotypes between healthy human individuals. Data came from immunoSEQ multiplex PCR; TCRdb stores just in-frame clones and leaves some out. The sample carries around 2,000,000 clones, about 93% recorded once. Sequenced: naive CD8+ T cells from PBMCs. These receptors all stem from a man aged 18 to 30 in good health. Some clones in this sample may be carry-over from other donors' samples. Both conserved end residues are part of each CDR3. The D gene is left open where the match is weak. Some rows have no size entry. The others give once, few or many, or a class for an expanded clone.

j_call v_call clone_size d_call cdr3_nt cdr3_aa
TRBJ2-1 TRBV5-4 once . TGTGCCAGCAGCTTGGAGGTGGGAGGCATCTACAATGAGCAGTTCTTC CASSLEVGGIYNEQFF
TRBJ2-7 TRBV10-3 . TRBD1 TGTGCCATCAGTGAGCCTAACACCGGACAGGCGATTTACGAGCAGTACTTC CAISEPNTGQAIYEQYF
TRBJ1-3 TRBV25-1 . . TGTGCCAGCAGTTTTACGGAGGGTTTGGGAAACACCATATATTTT CASSFTEGLGNTIYF
TRBJ1-2 TRBV6-1 . . TGTGCCACCCGACAGTACTATGGCTACACCTTC CATRQYYGYTF
TRBJ2-7 TRBV15 . TRBD1 TGTGCCACCAGCAAGAGGGGGCAAGACTACGAGCAGTACTTC CATSKRGQDYEQYF
TRBJ2-7 TRBV18 . . TGTGCCAGCTCACCGGGACGGGGGTACGAGCAGTACTTC CASSPGRGYEQYF
TRBJ1-2 TRBV28 . TRBD1 TGTGCCAGCAACCTATCCGGGACAGTCTTTTATGGCTACACCTTC CASNLSGTVFYGYTF
TRBJ1-4 TRBV7-8 . . TGTGCCAGCAGCCTCAGGGCAGCTAATGAAAAACTGTTTTTT CASSLRAANEKLFF
TRBJ2-7 TRBV27 . TRBD2 TGTGCCAGCAGTCCTAGTAGCGGGCCCCTTTCCTACGAGCAGTACTTC CASSPSSGPLSYEQYF
TRBJ2-3 TRBV2 . . TGTGCCGGCCGAACCCCAAGCCCCGATACGCAGTATTTT CAGRTPSPDTQYF
TRBJ2-1 TRBV12-5 . . TGTGCTAGTGGTTTGGGGGTATGGAATGAGCAGTTCTTC CASGLGVWNEQFF
TRBJ1-5 TRBV27 few . TGTGCCAGCAGTCCTCAGTATAGCAATCAGCCCCAGCATTTT CASSPQYSNQPQHF
TRBJ2-7 TRBV6-1 . . TGTGCCAGCAGTGAAATGTGGGACGAGCAGTACTTC CASSEMWDEQYF
TRBJ1-1 TRBV9 few TRBD1 TGTGCCAGCAGCGTAGGTATTGGGACAGCGAATGAAGCTTTCTTT CASSVGIGTANEAFF
TRBJ1-2 TRBV19 . TRBD1 TGTGCCAGTAGTATACAGCTCGGGCAGGGGGCCAACTATGGCTACACCTTC CASSIQLGQGANYGYTF
TRBJ1-2 TRBV6-1 once . TGTGCCAGCAGTGAATACCGGACCTTAAATGGCTACACCTTC CASSEYRTLNGYTF
TRBJ2-7 TRBV11-2 . TRBD1 TGTGCCAGCAGCCCAGACAGGGGGCGGCGGGACGAGCAGTACTTC CASSPDRGRRDEQYF
TRBJ2-1 TRBV2 . . TGTGCCAGCAGTGAAAGTCCGACAAGGCTCCACAATGAGCAGTTCTTC CASSESPTRLHNEQFF
TRBJ2-1 TRBV25-1 . . TGTGCCAGCAGAGGGGAAAGGAGCTCCTACAATGAGCAGTTCTTC CASRGERSSYNEQFF
TRBJ2-3 TRBV4-3 . . TGCGCCAGCAGCCAAGATGTTGGGGGAGTGACAGATACGCAGTATTTT CASSQDVGGVTDTQYF
TRBJ2-7 TRBV6-5 . . TGTGCCAGCAGTTACGTAGGCTCCTACGAGCAGTACTTC CASSYVGSYEQYF